A single sample is the source of the 2 T cell receptor beta chains below, sequenced in a study of blood T cell repertoires in COVID-19. Assay used: immunoSEQ multiplex PCR; TCRdb lists only in-frame clones, some missing. Of 300,000 to 350,000 clones in the sample, over 75% were seen once. Sequenced sample: peripheral blood. The receptors were gathered from a woman aged 25 to 39 with COVID-19, enrolled during active disease.

The chain has TRBV28 and TRBJ1-1, with D possibly being TRBD1 (5 bases). From germline, CDR1 is MDHEN and CDR2 SYDVKM. The CDR3 covers 15 residues. V lost 5 bases and J 6 bases, leaving 19 bases between the germline ends. The CDR3 protein is CASSRTGAAAPEAFF. The CDR3 DNA reads as TGTGCCAGCAGTCGAACAGGAGCTGCGGCCCCTGAAGCTTTCTTT. The full variable domain, in which reference TRBV28 and TRBJ1-1 provide the parts outside the CDR3, is DVKVTQSSRYLVKRTGEKVFLECVQDMDHENMFWYRQDPGLGLRLIYFSYDVKMKEKGDIPEGYSVSREKKERFSLILESASTNQTSMYLCASSRTGAAAPEAFFGQGTRLTVV.

This chain uses TRBV7-9 with TRBJ1-5; D might be TRBD1 (6 bases). CDR1 is SEHNR, CDR2 FQNEAQ, per germline (reference sequence). The V gene lost 6 bases and the J gene lost 1 base, with 13 bases spanning the gap. The CDR3 covers 15 residues. DNA for the CDR3: TGTGCCAGCAGTGAAACAGGGTCCAGCAATCAGCCCCAGCATTTT. Its protein product is CASSETGSSNQPQHF.